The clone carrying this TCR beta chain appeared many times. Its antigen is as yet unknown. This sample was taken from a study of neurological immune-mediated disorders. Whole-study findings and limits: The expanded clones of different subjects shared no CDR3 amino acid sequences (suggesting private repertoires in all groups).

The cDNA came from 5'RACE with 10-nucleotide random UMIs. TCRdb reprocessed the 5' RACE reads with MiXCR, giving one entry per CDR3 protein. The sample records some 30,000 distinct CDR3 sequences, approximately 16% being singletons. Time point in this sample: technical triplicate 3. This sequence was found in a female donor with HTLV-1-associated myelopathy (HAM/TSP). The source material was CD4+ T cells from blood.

This chain's CDR3 is CASGHLQETQYF. CDR3 DNA: TGTGCCAGCGGCCACTTACAAGAGACCCAGTACTTC. V is TRBV2 and J is TRBJ2-5; D is ambiguous. The CDR3 has 12 residues. The V end was cut by 8 bases, the J end by 2 bases, with 9 bases between. Germline CDR1 SNHLY, CDR2 FYNNEI.